Following are 26 T cell receptor beta chains from one sample sequenced in a study of CD8 T cells in ankylosing spondylitis (dated by TCRdb to between 2016 and 2019). The investigation overall reported the following: A TCR beta motif of fewer than 10 highly homologous amino acid variants appeared characteristic of blood from ankylosing spondylitis patients.

The library was prepared using 5' RACE. Instrument on record: Illumina HiSeq 2500. The raw public data were reprocessed by TCRdb itself: fastp quality trimming at Q25, MiXCR clonotype calling, in-frame beta chains only. Each CDR3 protein appears once, grouped with its most common genes and DNA. This sample is represented by 500,000 to 550,000 distinct CDR3 sequences; roughly 13% of them were singletons. 6.8% of the sample comes from the top ten. No antigen has been identified for these receptors. Material: blood, either unsorted or a sorted T cell fraction (not recorded which). The source of these receptors is a male donor with ankylosing spondylitis.

This clonotype was counted at least ten times. The chain links TRBV20-1 to TRBJ2-5, with D tentatively TRBD1 (5 bases). This CDR3 comprises 13 residues. Germline V gene data show CDR1 as DFQATT and CDR2 as SNEGSKA (reference sequence). Trimming removed 6 bases from V and 5 bases from J, with 16 bases in between. Here the CDR3 reads CSAKRQGRETQYF. The CDR3 DNA is TGCAGTGCCAAAAGGCAGGGCCGGGAGACCCAGTACTTC.

This clonotype occurred a few times. The J gene is TRBJ1-6, the V gene TRBV7-6; possibly TRBD1 for D (5 bases). Germline values: CDR1 SGHVS, CDR2 FNYEAQ. CDR3 size: 19 residues. Trimming stripped 5 bases from V and 2 bases from J, with 22 bases between. The CDR3 reads CASSRTRAARGTYNSPLHF. The CDR3 bases are TGTGCCAGCAGCCGAACGCGGGCCGCAAGGGGTACCTATAATTCACCCCTCCACTTT.

This clonotype was seen ten or more times. V usage is TRBV6-1 and J usage is TRBJ2-1, with 10 bases that match TRBD2. Germline CDR1 reads MNHNS; CDR2 reads SASEGT. The CDR3 runs 15 residues. V dropped 8 bases and J dropped 9; count of bases not matched to a gene: 13. CDR3 residues: CASPQITGLASEQFF. The CDR3 bases are TGTGCCAGCCCCCAAATCACGGGACTAGCGAGTGAGCAGTTCTTC.

Here the CDR3 reads CASSLTLSYGYTF. The DNA for the CDR3 is TGTGCCAGCAGTTTAACTTTGAGCTATGGCTACACCTTC. V is TRBV12-3 or TRBV12-4 and J is TRBJ1-2, with D unclear. CDR3 length: 13 amino acids. V was shortened by 2 bases and J by 4 bases, with 8 bases between the two germline ends.

The V and J genes are TRBV5-1 and TRBJ2-5, with 7 positions matching TRBD2. V shed 2 bases, J shed 2 bases, and the junction held 3 bases outside the gene matches. CDR1 SGHRS and CDR2 YFSETQ come from the germline V gene. The CDR3 covers 14 residues. CDR3 sequence reads: CASSFRAGQETQYF. The CDR3 nucleotides are TGCGCCAGCAGCTTCCGAGCGGGGCAAGAGACCCAGTACTTC. Drawing the rest from reference TRBV5-1 and TRBJ2-5, the complete variable domain is KAGVTQTPRYLIKTRGQQVTLSCSPISGHRSVSWYQQTPGQGLQFLFEYFSETQRNKGNFPGRFSGRQFSNSRSEMNVSTLELGDSALYLCASSFRAGQETQYFGPGTRLLVL.

This clonotype was observed at least ten times. V is TRBV24-1 and J is TRBJ2-1; 9 nucleotides agree with TRBD2. The trim removed 7 bases at V and 8 bases at J, leaving 5 bases unmatched. Germline CDR1 and CDR2: KGHDR and SFDVKD. The length of the CDR3 is 13 residues. CDR3 region: CATSAGGRDEQFF. The CDR3 nucleotides read TGTGCCACCAGCGCGGGAGGGCGGGATGAGCAGTTCTTC.

The chain carries TRBV5-6 and TRBJ2-1; a weak D match, TRBD1 (6 bases). Germline V CDR1 and CDR2: SGHDT, YYEEEE. V dropped 0 bases and J dropped 4 bases, with 11 bases sitting between them. The CDR3 is 15 residues long. The CDR3 here is CASSLGDRTYNEQFF. The CDR3 coding sequence is TGTGCCAGCAGCTTGGGAGACAGGACGTACAATGAGCAGTTCTTC.

This clonotype has only a few counts. This chain connects TRBV5-1 to TRBJ1-1; D is possibly TRBD1 (6 bases). The V end lost 4 bases, the J end lost 0 bases, and 10 bases lay between the germline ends. This CDR3 spans 14 amino acids. Germline-derived CDR1 and CDR2 are SGHRS and YFSETQ. Written as DNA, the CDR3 is TGCGCCAGCAGCCAGGACAGTTTGAACACTGAAGCTTTCTTT. This gives the protein CASSQDSLNTEAFF.

Ten or more counts support this clonotype. V gene TRBV5-1 combines with J gene TRBJ1-2; 7 bases are a match to TRBD1. Germline CDR1 and CDR2: SGHRS and YFSETQ. This CDR3 comprises 14 residues. The V gene end was trimmed by 4 bases and the J gene end by 8 bases; junction bases not matched to a gene: 11. As DNA, the CDR3 is TGCGCCAGCAGCCCTATGACAGGGACTATCGGCTACACCTTC. It is translated as CASSPMTGTIGYTF.

This clonotype was found once. The V and J genes are TRBV7-2 and TRBJ1-1, with D perhaps matching TRBD1 (5 bases). The V gene's germline CDR1 is SGHTA and CDR2 FQGNSA. V lost 5 bases to trimming and J lost 2 bases, with 21 bases between them. The CDR3 covers 17 residues. CDR3 sequence (DNA): TGTGCCAGCAGCCTTGACCTCGGTGGGGGATTCAACACTGAAGCTTTCTTT. The encoded protein is CASSLDLGGGFNTEAFF.

This clonotype has more than one count but fewer than ten. V usage is TRBV5-1 and J usage is TRBJ2-7; the match to TRBD1 covers 9 bases. V lost 1 base and J lost 3; bases outside the gene matches: 5. Germline CDR1 and CDR2: SGHRS and YFSETQ. The CDR3 has 15 residues. CDR3 in amino acids: CASSLNTGGLYEQYV. DNA for the CDR3: TGCGCCAGCAGCTTGAATACAGGGGGCCTCTACGAGCAGTACGTC.

This clonotype was detected ten times or more. The V call is TRBV4-1, the J call TRBJ1-2; D is uncertain. Germline values: CDR1 MGHRA, CDR2 YSYEKL. Trimming removed 3 bases at V and 0 bases at J, with 5 bases between. The CDR3 runs to 13 residues. DNA for the CDR3: TGCGCCAGCAGCCAGGGGACTAACTATGGCTACACCTTC. Protein product: CASSQGTNYGYTF.

The V gene is TRBV7-8, the J gene TRBJ2-1; 9 positions match TRBD1. Germline trimming cut 1 base from V and 8 bases from J; bases unmatched to any gene: 9. From germline, CDR1 is SGHVS and CDR2 FQNEAQ. CDR3 length: 16 residues. This CDR3 reads CASSLGGGQGIHEQFF. Written as DNA, the CDR3 is TGTGCCAGCAGCTTAGGTGGCGGACAGGGGATTCATGAGCAGTTCTTC.

The J gene is TRBJ2-2, the V gene TRBV9, with 8 bases identical to TRBD2. The CDR3 sequence is 16 residues long. The V and J ends lost 1 base and 3 bases, in that order; junction bases with no gene match: 5. Germline lookup yields CDR1 SGDLS and CDR2 YYNGEE. The CDR3 spells CASSVSSGTYTGELFF. DNA for the CDR3: TGTGCCAGCAGCGTAAGTAGCGGGACCTACACCGGGGAGCTGTTTTTT.

This chain's CDR3 is CSAHGGVAGDEQFF. In nucleotides, the CDR3 is TGCAGTGCCCACGGGGGGGTAGCGGGGGATGAGCAGTTCTTC. The J gene is TRBJ2-1, the V gene TRBV20-1; 9 bases are a match to TRBD2. Germline V gives CDR1 DFQATT, CDR2 SNEGSKA (reference sequence). The length of the CDR3 is 14 residues. V shed 6 bases, J shed 8 bases, and the junction held 11 bases outside the gene matches.

This clonotype has just a few counts. The chain couples TRBV20-1 to TRBJ2-1; D may be TRBD2 (6 bases). The CDR3 is made up of 12 amino acids. Germline V lookup: CDR1 DFQATT, CDR2 SNEGSKA (reference sequence). Deletions cut 5 bases from V and 7 bases from J, with 12 bases between. Here the CDR3 DNA reads TGCAGTGCTTCGGGGAGGCCAAATGAGCAGTTCTTC. The encoded protein is CSASGRPNEQFF.

This clonotype was detected only a few times. The V and J genes are TRBV11-2 and TRBJ1-1; 8 nucleotides align to TRBD1. Germline V CDR1 and CDR2: SGHAT, FQNNGV. With 5 bases clipped from V and 4 bases from J, the junction kept 6 bases outside the gene matches. The CDR3 sequence is 14 residues long. In DNA form, the CDR3 reads TGTGCCAGCAGCCTATCTACAGGGGGCACTGAAGCTTTCTTT. Protein sequence: CASSLSTGGTEAFF.

This clonotype has only a few counts. This chain connects TRBV2 to TRBJ2-1; a possible D gene is TRBD1 (6 bases). The V gene's germline CDR1 is SNHLY and CDR2 FYNNEI. V was trimmed by 4 bases and J by 2 bases, leaving 9 bases between them. The CDR3 is 14 amino acids. This chain's CDR3 is CASSGRGTYNEQFF. CDR3 nucleotide sequence: TGTGCCAGCAGTGGCAGGGGAACCTACAATGAGCAGTTCTTC.

This clonotype was seen ten or more times. An end of the junction differs from the germline gene, which may be a read error. The chain has TRBV5-1 and TRBJ1-1; no clear D gene. The CDR3 is 13 amino acids. Per the germline V gene, CDR1 is SGHRS and CDR2 is YFSETQ. Here the CDR3 reads CASSPGMNTEAFF. In DNA, the CDR3 is TGTGCCAGCAGTCCCGGGATGAACACTGAAGCTTTCTTT.

The rearrangement uses TRBV7-9 and TRBJ2-1; 9 bases match TRBD1. The germline CDR1 and CDR2 sequences are SEHNR and FQNEAQ (reference sequence). CDR3 length equals 16 residues. V trimming: 4 bases; J trimming: 2 bases; junction bases outside the gene matches: 6. CDR3 amino acids: CASSSLGQGPYNEQFF. CDR3 nucleotides: TGTGCCAGCAGCTCCCTGGGACAGGGACCCTACAATGAGCAGTTCTTC.

This clonotype came up a few times. The rearrangement joins TRBV5-1 to TRBJ1-1; perhaps TRBD1 as D (5 bases). The CDR3 totals 15 residues. Germline lookup yields CDR1 SGHRS and CDR2 YFSETQ. With 4 bases removed from V and 5 bases from J, the gap between germline ends came to 18 bases. The CDR3 nucleotides read TGCGCCAGCAGCCTCTGGGTGGGGGGTCAGACTGAAGCTTTCTTT. Translating it yields CASSLWVGGQTEAFF.

This clonotype was recorded at least ten times. The rearrangement links TRBV11-2 to TRBJ2-3; D is perhaps TRBD1 or TRBD2 (5 bases each). Germline CDR1 reads SGHAT; CDR2 reads FQNNGV. Trimming left V 1 base short and J 0 bases short, with 17 bases between. The CDR3 spans 18 residues. The CDR3 is CASSLVGVSGISTDTQYF. CDR3 DNA: TGTGCCAGCAGCTTAGTGGGGGTTTCGGGCATTAGCACAGATACGCAGTATTTT.

At least ten counts were recorded for this clonotype. The CDR3 protein is CASSPGLAGYEQFF. The CDR3 DNA reads as TGTGCCAGCAGCCCAGGACTAGCGGGATATGAGCAGTTCTTC. The chain carries TRBV7-9 and TRBJ2-1; 12 bases align to TRBD2. The CDR3 is 14 amino acids. J lost 8 bases, V lost 5 bases, and 4 bases had no gene match. Germline-derived CDR1 and CDR2 are SEHNR and FQNEAQ (reference sequence).

This chain connects TRBV24-1 to TRBJ2-1, with 10 bases that match TRBD1. The CDR3 runs to 14 residues. Trimming took 6 bases from V and 9 from J; bases not matched to a gene: 7. Germline V CDR1 and CDR2: KGHDR, SFDVKD. Here the CDR3 reads CATSWGTGDGEQFF. CDR3 in DNA: TGTGCCACCAGTTGGGGGACAGGGGACGGTGAGCAGTTCTTC.

This chain links TRBV5-1 with TRBJ2-1; possibly TRBD2 for D (6 bases). Trimming took off 0 bases at V and 7 bases at J, with 8 bases between the two ends. Germline V CDR1 and CDR2: SGHRS, YFSETQ. The CDR3 runs to 13 residues. CDR3 loop: CASSLGGMNEQFF. CDR3 DNA sequence: TGCGCCAGCAGCTTGGGCGGGATGAATGAGCAGTTCTTC.

At least ten counts were recorded for this clonotype. This chain joins TRBV20-1 and TRBJ2-1; tentatively, D is TRBD1 or TRBD2 (5 bases each). The CDR3 runs 11 residues. Trimming stripped 6 bases from V and 6 bases from J, with 9 bases between. CDR1 DFQATT and CDR2 SNEGSKA come from the germline V gene (reference sequence). This chain's CDR3 is CSASGRNEQFF. The CDR3 coding sequence is TGCAGTGCCTCGGGACGCAATGAGCAGTTCTTC.